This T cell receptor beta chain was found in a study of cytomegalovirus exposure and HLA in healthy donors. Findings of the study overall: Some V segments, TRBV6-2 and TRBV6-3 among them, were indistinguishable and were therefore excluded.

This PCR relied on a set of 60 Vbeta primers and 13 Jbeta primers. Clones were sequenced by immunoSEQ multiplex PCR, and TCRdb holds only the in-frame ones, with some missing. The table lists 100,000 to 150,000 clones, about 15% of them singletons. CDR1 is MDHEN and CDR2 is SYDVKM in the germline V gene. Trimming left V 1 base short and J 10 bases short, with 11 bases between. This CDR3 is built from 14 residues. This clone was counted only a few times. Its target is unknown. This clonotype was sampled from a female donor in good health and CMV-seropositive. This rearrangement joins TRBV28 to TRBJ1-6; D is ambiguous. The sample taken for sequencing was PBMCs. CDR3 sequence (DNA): TGTGCCAGCAGTTTATTGGCAGGAAACTCACCCCTCCACTTT. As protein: CASSLLAGNSPLHF.